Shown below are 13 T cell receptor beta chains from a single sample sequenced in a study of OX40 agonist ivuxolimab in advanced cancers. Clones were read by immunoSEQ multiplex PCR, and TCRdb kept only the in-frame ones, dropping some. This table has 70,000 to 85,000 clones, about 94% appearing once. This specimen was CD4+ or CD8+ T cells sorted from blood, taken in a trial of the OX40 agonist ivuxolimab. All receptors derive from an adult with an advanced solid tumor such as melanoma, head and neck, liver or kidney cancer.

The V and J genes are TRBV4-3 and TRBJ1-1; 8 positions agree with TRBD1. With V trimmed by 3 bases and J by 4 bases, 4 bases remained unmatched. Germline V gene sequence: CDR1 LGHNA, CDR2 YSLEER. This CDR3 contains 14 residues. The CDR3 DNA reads TGCGCCAGCAGCCACGTAGGACAGGGCACTGAAGCTTTCTTT. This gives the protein CASSHVGQGTEAFF.

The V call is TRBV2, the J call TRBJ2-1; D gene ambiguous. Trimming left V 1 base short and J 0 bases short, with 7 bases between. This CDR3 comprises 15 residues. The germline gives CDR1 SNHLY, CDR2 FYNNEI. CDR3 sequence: CASSEVATSYNEQFF. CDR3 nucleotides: TGTGCCAGCAGTGAAGTCGCGACCTCCTACAATGAGCAGTTCTTC. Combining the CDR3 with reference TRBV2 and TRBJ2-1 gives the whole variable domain EPEVTQTPSHQVTQMGQEVILRCVPISNHLYFYWYRQILGQKVEFLVSFYNNEISEKSEIFDDQFSVERPDGSNFTLKIRSTKLEDSAMYFCASSEVATSYNEQFFGPGTRLTVL.

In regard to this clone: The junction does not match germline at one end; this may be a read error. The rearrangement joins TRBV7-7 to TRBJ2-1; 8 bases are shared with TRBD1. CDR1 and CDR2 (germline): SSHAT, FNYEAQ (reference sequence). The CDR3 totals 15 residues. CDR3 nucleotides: TGTGCTAGCAGCTTATCGCAGGGGGCCGGCAATGAGCAGTTCTTC. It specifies CASSLSQGAGNEQFF.

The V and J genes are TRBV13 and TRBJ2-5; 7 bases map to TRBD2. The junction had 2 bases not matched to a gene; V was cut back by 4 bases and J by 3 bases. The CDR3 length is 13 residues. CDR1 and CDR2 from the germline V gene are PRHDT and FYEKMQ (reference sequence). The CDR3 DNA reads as TGTGCCAGCAGCTCGGGACTAAAAGAGACCCAGTACTTC. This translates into CASSSGLKETQYF.

The CDR3 loop is CASSFPDGANYGYTF. CDR3 DNA: TGTGCCAGCAGCTTCCCGGACGGGGCTAACTATGGCTACACCTTC. The chain carries TRBV7-6 and TRBJ1-2; D is unclear. In germline, CDR1 is SGHVS, CDR2 FNYEAQ. This CDR3 spans 15 amino acids. V dropped 3 bases and J dropped 0 bases, with 11 bases sitting between them.

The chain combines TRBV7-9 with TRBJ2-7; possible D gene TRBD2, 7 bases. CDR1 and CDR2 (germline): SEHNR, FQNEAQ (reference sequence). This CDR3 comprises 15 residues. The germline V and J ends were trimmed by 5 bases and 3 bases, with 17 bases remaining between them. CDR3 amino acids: CASSQGGASNYEQYF. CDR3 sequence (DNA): TGTGCCAGCAGCCAAGGGGGGGCCAGCAACTACGAGCAGTACTTC.

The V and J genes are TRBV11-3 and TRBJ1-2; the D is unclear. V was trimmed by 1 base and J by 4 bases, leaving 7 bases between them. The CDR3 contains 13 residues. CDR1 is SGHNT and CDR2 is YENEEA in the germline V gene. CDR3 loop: CASSLAASYGYTF. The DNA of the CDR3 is TGTGCCAGCAGCTTAGCCGCGAGCTATGGCTACACCTTC.

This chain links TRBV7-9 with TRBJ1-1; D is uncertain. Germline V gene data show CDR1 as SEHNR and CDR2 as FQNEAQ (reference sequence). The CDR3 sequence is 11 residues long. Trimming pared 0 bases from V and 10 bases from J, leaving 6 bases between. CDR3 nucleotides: TGTGCCAGCAGCTTAGCGATCGTAGCTTTCTTT. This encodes CASSLAIVAFF.

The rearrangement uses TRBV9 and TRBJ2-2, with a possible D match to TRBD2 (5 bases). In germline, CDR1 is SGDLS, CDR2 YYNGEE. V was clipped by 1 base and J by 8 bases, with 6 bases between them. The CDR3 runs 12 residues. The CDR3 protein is CASSVLAGELFF. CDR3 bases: TGTGCCAGCAGCGTACTAGCAGGGGAGCTGTTTTTT.

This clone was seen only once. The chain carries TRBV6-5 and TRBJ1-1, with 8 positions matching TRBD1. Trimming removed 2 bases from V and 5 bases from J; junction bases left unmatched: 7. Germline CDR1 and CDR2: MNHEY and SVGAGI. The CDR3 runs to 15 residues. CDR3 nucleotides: TGTGCCAGCAGTTACGTCCGGACAGGGTTTACTGAAGCTTTCTTT. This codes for CASSYVRTGFTEAFF.

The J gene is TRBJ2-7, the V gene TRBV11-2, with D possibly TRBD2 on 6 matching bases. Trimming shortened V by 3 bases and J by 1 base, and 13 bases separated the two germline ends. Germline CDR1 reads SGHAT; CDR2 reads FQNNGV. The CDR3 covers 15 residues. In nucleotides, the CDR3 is TGTGCCAGCAGCTTCTATAGCGGAGATTCCTACGAGCAGTACTTC. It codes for CASSFYSGDSYEQYF.

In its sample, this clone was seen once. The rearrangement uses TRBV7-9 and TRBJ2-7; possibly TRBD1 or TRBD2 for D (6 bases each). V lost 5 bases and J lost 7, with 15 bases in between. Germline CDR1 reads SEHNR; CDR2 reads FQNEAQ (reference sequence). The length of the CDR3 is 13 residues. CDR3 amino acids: CASSHPRGREQYF. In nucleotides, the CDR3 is TGTGCCAGCAGCCATCCTCGGGGGCGGGAGCAGTACTTC.

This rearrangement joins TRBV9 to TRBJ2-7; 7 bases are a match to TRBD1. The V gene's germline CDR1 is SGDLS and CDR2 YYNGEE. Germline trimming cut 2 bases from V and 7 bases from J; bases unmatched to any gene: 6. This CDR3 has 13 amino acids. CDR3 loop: CASSVGGQAEQYF. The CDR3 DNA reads TGTGCCAGCAGCGTCGGTGGACAGGCAGAGCAGTACTTC.